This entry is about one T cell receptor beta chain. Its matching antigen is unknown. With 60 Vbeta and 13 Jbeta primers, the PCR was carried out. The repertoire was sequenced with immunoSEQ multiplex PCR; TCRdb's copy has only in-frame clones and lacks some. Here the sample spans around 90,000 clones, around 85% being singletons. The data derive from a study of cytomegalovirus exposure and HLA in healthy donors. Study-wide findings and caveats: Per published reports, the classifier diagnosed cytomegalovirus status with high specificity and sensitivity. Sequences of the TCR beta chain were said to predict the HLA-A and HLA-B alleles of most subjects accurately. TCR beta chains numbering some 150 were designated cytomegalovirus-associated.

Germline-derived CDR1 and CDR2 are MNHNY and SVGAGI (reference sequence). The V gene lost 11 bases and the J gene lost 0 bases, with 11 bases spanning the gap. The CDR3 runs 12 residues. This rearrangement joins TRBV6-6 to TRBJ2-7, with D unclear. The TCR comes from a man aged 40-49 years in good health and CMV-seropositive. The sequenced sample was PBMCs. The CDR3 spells CASSGLSYEQYF. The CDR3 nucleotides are TGTGCCTCCTCAGGTCTCTCCTACGAGCAGTACTTC.